One sample yielded the 25 T cell receptor beta chains listed below, sequenced in a study of CD8+CD57+ T cells in acquired aplastic anemia (dated by TCRdb to the late 2010s). Sequencing instrument: Illumina HiSeq 2000. Profiling of TCR beta VDJ combinations and CDR3 sequences used genomic DNA as the template. TCRdb reprocessing: public reads trimmed at Q25 with fastp, clones called with MiXCR, in-frame beta chains kept. Each CDR3 protein appears once, grouped with its most common genes and DNA. This sample lists about 220,000 distinct CDR3 sequences; approximately 35% were detected once. The biggest ten clones account for approximately 1.2% of the sample. Sequencing input: sorted CD4+, CD8+, or CD8+CD57+ T cells (not recorded which) from PBMCs. Source of these receptors: a human donor in good health, serving as a control.

This chain uses TRBV4-2 with TRBJ2-7, with 12 bases that match TRBD2. This CDR3 is 17 amino acids long. Germline CDR1 LGHNA, CDR2 YNFKEQ. The ends lost 0 bases at V and 5 bases at J; junction bases unmatched: 8. The CDR3 here is CASSQDSLAGGSNEQYF. The CDR3 DNA follows: TGTGCCAGCAGCCAAGATTCCCTAGCGGGGGGGAGTAACGAGCAGTACTTC.

The chain has TRBV6-1 and TRBJ1-6; D uncertain. The CDR3 sequence is 12 residues long. Trimming took 2 bases from V and 10 from J, leaving 6 bases between them. Germline-derived CDR1 and CDR2 are MNHNS and SASEGT. The chain's CDR3 is CASSEWSSPLHF. In DNA, the CDR3 is TGTGCCAGCAGTGAATGGAGCTCACCCCTCCACTTT.

This CDR3 reads CSVGQGARGTEAFF. Here the CDR3 DNA reads TGCAGCGTGGGACAGGGGGCGCGGGGCACTGAAGCTTTCTTT. The chain couples TRBV29-1 to TRBJ1-1; 12 bases are shared with TRBD1. V trimming: 6 bases; J trimming: 4 bases; junction bases outside the gene matches: 6. The CDR3 covers 14 residues. Germline assignment: CDR1 SQVTM and CDR2 ANQGSEA.

This clonotype was seen at least ten times. CDR3 sequence: CSAPVSSGNTIYF. The CDR3 DNA is TGCAGTGCCCCAGTTAGCTCTGGAAACACCATATATTTT. The V gene is TRBV20-1, the J gene TRBJ1-3; the D is unclear. Germline CDR1 DFQATT, CDR2 SNEGSKA (reference sequence). The ends were cut back, 6 bases at V and 0 bases at J, with 9 bases in the middle. CDR3 size: 13 residues.

Notes on this clonotype: This may be a read error, as it is one base from a much larger clone. The chain recombines TRBV6-1 with TRBJ1-6; 9 bases match TRBD1. CDR1 is MNHNS and CDR2 is SASEGT in the germline V gene. The CDR3 runs 15 residues. Here the CDR3 reads CASSLWTGDNSPPHF. In DNA form, the CDR3 reads TGTGCCAGCAGTCTGTGGACAGGGGATAATTCACCCCCCCACTTT.

This clonotype was detected ten times or more. This chain links TRBV13 with TRBJ1-2; a possible D gene is TRBD1 (5 bases). V gave up 4 bases and J gave up 7 bases, with 7 bases separating them. Germline CDR1 PRHDT, CDR2 FYEKMQ (reference sequence). The CDR3 contains 11 residues. The CDR3 protein is CASSSRGGYTF. The CDR3 bases are TGTGCCAGCAGCTCGAGGGGTGGCTACACCTTC.

With respect to this clonotype: A read error may explain this, as a much larger clone is one base away. The CDR3 carries no conserved terminal phenylalanine or tryptophan, so it likely arises from a read error. V usage is TRBV20-1 and J usage is TRBJ2-5; the match to TRBD2 covers 12 bases. CDR1 and CDR2 from the germline V gene are DFQATT and SNEGSKA (reference sequence). Trimming took 5 bases from V and 5 from J; bases not matched to a gene: 12. This CDR3 is 16 amino acids long. The CDR3 sequence is CSAFGTSGPGGETQYV. The CDR3, as DNA: TGCAGTGCTTTCGGGACTAGCGGGCCCGGGGGGGAGACCCAGTACGTC.

Many counts were recorded for this clonotype. V is TRBV19 and J is TRBJ1-2; the D gene is possibly TRBD1 (6 bases). The CDR3 consists of 13 residues. CDR1 is LNHDA, CDR2 SQIVND, per germline (reference sequence). Trimming pared 5 bases from V and 0 bases from J, leaving 7 bases between. The CDR3 here is CASSWTANYGYTF. The CDR3 bases are TGTGCCAGTAGTTGGACAGCTAACTATGGCTACACCTTC.

The rearrangement links TRBV7-6 to TRBJ1-2; 7 nucleotides match TRBD1. CDR1 is SGHVS and CDR2 is FNYEAQ in the germline V gene. The trim removed 0 bases at V and 6 bases at J, leaving 1 base unmatched. The CDR3 loop spans 13 amino acids. The CDR3 coding sequence is TGTGCCAGCAGCTTAGCGCAGGGGGATGGCTACACCTTC. Encoded protein: CASSLAQGDGYTF.

This clonotype was recorded at least ten times. The V call is TRBV7-9, the J call TRBJ2-3; 13 nucleotides line up with TRBD2. CDR1 is SEHNR and CDR2 is FQNEAQ in the germline V gene (reference sequence). The CDR3 totals 17 residues. V shed 3 bases and J 1 base; nucleotides not matched to a gene: 4. The chain's CDR3 is CASSFGLAGDRTDTQYF. The CDR3 DNA is TGTGCCAGCAGCTTCGGACTAGCGGGGGACCGCACAGATACGCAGTATTTT.

The chain carries TRBV24-1 and TRBJ2-7; TRBD1 is a possible D gene (7 bases). CDR1 KGHDR and CDR2 SFDVKD come from the germline V gene. Trimming cost V 11 bases and J 5 bases, with 21 bases left between them. The CDR3 is 14 residues long. The CDR3 DNA is TGTGCCATCAGGGGGGCCTCAGACTTCGACGAGCAGTACTTC. It specifies CAIRGASDFDEQYF.

This clonotype was detected only a few times. The J gene is TRBJ2-3, the V gene TRBV24-1; either TRBD1 or TRBD2 may fit D (5 bases each). This CDR3 has 12 amino acids. Germline CDR1 and CDR2: KGHDR and SFDVKD. In DNA form, the CDR3 reads TGTGTGGGACCACCAGTGGTAGGGGAGCAGTATTTT. This translates into CVGPPVVGEQYF.

On this clonotype: A read error is possible here, since a much larger clone lies one base away. The V and J genes are TRBV20-1 and TRBJ1-4; weak D call: TRBD1 (5 bases). V gave up 1 base and J gave up 6 bases, with 12 bases separating them. This CDR3 has 14 residues. Germline assignment: CDR1 DFQATT and CDR2 SNEGSKA (reference sequence). Here the CDR3 reads CSARGTGGDEKLFF. The CDR3, as DNA: TGCAGTGCTAGAGGTACTGGGGGGGATGAAAAACTGTTTTTT.

This clonotype was picked up one time. One base away lies a much larger clone, so this may be a sequencing read error. The genes are TRBV24-1 and TRBJ2-7; tentatively, D is TRBD1 (5 bases). Trimming took 5 bases from V and 6 from J, leaving 13 bases between them. Germline CDR1 KGHDR, CDR2 SFDVKD. The CDR3 has 13 amino acids. Written as DNA, the CDR3 is TGTGCCACCAGTGCACAGGCCCCCCGCGAGCAGTACTTC. Encoded protein: CATSAQAPREQYF.

This clonotype was picked up many times. The chain employs TRBV6-1 and TRBJ2-7; 9 bases align to TRBD2. This CDR3 is built from 14 residues. Per germline, CDR1 MNHNS and CDR2 SASEGT. V was pared by 6 bases and J by 1 base, with 4 bases of the junction left unmatched. The CDR3 sequence is CASRRTSGSYEQYF. The CDR3 DNA is TGTGCCAGCAGACGAACTAGCGGGTCCTACGAGCAGTACTTC.

This clonotype was observed at least ten times. This chain connects TRBV4-2 to TRBJ2-7; TRBD2 matches 8 bases. V gave up 0 bases and J gave up 1 base; unmatched junction bases: 5. The CDR3 has 16 amino acids. Per the germline V gene, CDR1 is LGHNA and CDR2 is YNFKEQ. The CDR3 loop reads CASSQDRSGGSYEQYF. CDR3 nucleotides: TGTGCCAGCAGCCAAGATCGAAGCGGGGGTTCCTACGAGCAGTACTTC.

This rearrangement joins TRBV2 to TRBJ1-1; no firm D call. V was clipped by 4 bases and J by 2 bases, with 11 bases between them. The CDR3 runs 14 residues. Germline V gene lookup returns CDR1 SNHLY and CDR2 FYNNEI. CDR3 sequence (DNA): TGTGCCAGCAGTGGAAGAAGGGTCAACACTGAAGCTTTCTTT. It yields the protein CASSGRRVNTEAFF.

This clonotype was seen many times. This sequence joins TRBV19 and TRBJ1-2; TRBD1 aligns across 7 bases. The CDR3 consists of 14 residues. Per the germline V gene, CDR1 is LNHDA and CDR2 is SQIVND (reference sequence). V dropped 7 bases and J dropped 5; count of bases not matched to a gene: 10. The CDR3 loop is CASNGRQGRYGYTF. In DNA form, the CDR3 reads TGTGCCAGTAATGGACGACAGGGAAGATATGGCTACACCTTC.

At least ten counts were recorded for this clonotype. The chain uses TRBV19 and TRBJ2-7; 7 bases are a match to TRBD2. Trimming at V came to 3 bases and at J to 2 bases, leaving 4 bases not matched to a gene. Germline CDR1 is LNHDA and CDR2 is SQIVND (reference sequence). The CDR3 runs 14 residues. The CDR3 region is CASSIGGSTYEQYF. DNA of the CDR3: TGTGCCAGTAGTATCGGGGGGTCCACCTACGAGCAGTACTTC.

The chain employs TRBV13 and TRBJ1-1; no clear D gene. V was pared by 5 bases and J by 4 bases, with 14 bases between. This CDR3 has 14 amino acids. Germline V CDR1 and CDR2: PRHDT, FYEKMQ (reference sequence). The CDR3 spells CASSRKAVGTEAFF. In nucleotides, the CDR3 is TGTGCCAGCAGCCGAAAGGCGGTGGGCACTGAAGCTTTCTTT.

The rearrangement links TRBV24-1 to TRBJ2-3; no definite D call. CDR3 length: 13 residues. Germline CDR1 KGHDR, CDR2 SFDVKD. The V and J ends lost 7 bases and 2 bases respectively, with 9 bases between them. CDR3 DNA sequence: TGTGCCACCAGAGAATCGTTCACAGATACGCAGTATTTT. Protein: CATRESFTDTQYF.

The chain couples TRBV3-1 to TRBJ1-1; TRBD1 might be the D (5 bases). In germline, CDR1 is LGHDT, CDR2 YNNKEL (reference sequence). Deletions cut 4 bases from V and 2 bases from J, with 14 bases between. This CDR3 spans 15 amino acids. The CDR3 loop is CASSRDDRDNTEAFF. In DNA form, the CDR3 reads TGTGCCAGCAGCCGGGACGACAGAGACAACACTGAAGCTTTCTTT.

CDR3 coding DNA: TGTGCCAGCAGTGAAGCGACCCTTCGACAGTTGTTTTTGAAGACCCAGTACTTC. The encoded protein is CASSEATLRQLFLKTQYF. The chain is built from TRBV6-1 and TRBJ2-5, with a tentative D call TRBD1 (5 bases). The V end lost 0 bases, the J end lost 6 bases, and 23 bases lay between the germline ends. Looked up from germline, CDR1 is MNHNS and CDR2 is SASEGT. CDR3 length equals 18 residues.

The chain combines TRBV2 with TRBJ1-2; D not resolved. Germline assignment: CDR1 SNHLY and CDR2 FYNNEI. This CDR3 contains 13 residues. V was pared by 6 bases and J by 8 bases, with 16 bases between. The CDR3 sequence: CASSPVTARGYTF. The DNA for the CDR3 is TGTGCCAGCAGCCCCGTTACGGCTCGCGGCTACACCTTC.

This clonotype showed up many times. The chain combines TRBV7-2 with TRBJ1-3, with D perhaps TRBD1 (5 bases). V lost 0 bases and J lost 2, with 11 bases in between. Germline loops: CDR1 SGHTA, CDR2 FQGNSA. The CDR3 is 16 amino acids. In DNA, the CDR3 is TGTGCCAGCAGCTTAGCGTTTCAGGGACCTGGAAACACCATATATTTT. Translating gives CASSLAFQGPGNTIYF.